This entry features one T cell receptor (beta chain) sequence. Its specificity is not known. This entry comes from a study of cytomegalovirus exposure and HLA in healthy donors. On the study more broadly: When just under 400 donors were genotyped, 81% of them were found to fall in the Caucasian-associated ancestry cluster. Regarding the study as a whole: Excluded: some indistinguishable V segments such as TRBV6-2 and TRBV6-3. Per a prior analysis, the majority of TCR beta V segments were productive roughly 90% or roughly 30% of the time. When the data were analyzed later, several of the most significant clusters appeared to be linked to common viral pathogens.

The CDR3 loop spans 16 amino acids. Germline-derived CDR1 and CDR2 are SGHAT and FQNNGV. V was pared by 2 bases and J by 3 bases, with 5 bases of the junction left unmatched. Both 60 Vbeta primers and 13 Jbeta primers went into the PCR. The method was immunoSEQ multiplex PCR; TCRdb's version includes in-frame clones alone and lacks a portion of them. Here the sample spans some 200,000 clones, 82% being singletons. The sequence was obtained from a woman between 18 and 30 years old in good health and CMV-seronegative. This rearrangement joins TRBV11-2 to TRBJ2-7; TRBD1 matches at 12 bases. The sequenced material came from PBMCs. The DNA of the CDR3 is TGTGCCAGCAGCTTAACCGGGACAGGGGGCATCTACGAGCAGTACTTC. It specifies CASSLTGTGGIYEQYF.